A single sample is the source of the 5 T cell receptor beta chains below, sequenced in a study of siplizumab effects on memory and regulatory T cells. Their cognate antigens are unknown. Clones were read by immunoSEQ multiplex PCR, and TCRdb kept only the in-frame ones, dropping some. The sample has about 10,000 clones; around 40% are singletons. Researchers cocultured the mixed lymphocyte reaction cells at 37°C for five to six days. Sequences were obtained from CFSE-low (dividing) CD8+ T cells sorted from an allogeneic mixed lymphocyte reaction. These receptors all stem from a human donor in good health; the cells came from an allogeneic mixed lymphocyte reaction.

The chain has TRBV6-5 and TRBJ2-7; no definite D call. There are 15 residues in the CDR3. Germline CDR1 and CDR2: MNHEY and SVGAGI. V was cut by 5 bases and J by 3 bases, with 17 bases left in between. The CDR3 is CASSPRPSGSYEQYF. For the CDR3, the DNA is TGTGCCAGCAGTCCCCGCCCTTCCGGTAGCTACGAGCAGTACTTC.

The chain is built from TRBV6-5 and TRBJ1-1; 9 bases map to TRBD1. J gave up 6 bases and V 10 bases, and 9 bases lay outside the gene matches. The germline gives CDR1 MNHEY, CDR2 SVGAGI. The length of the CDR3 is 13 residues. CDR3: CAINSGTGSEAFF. In DNA, the CDR3 is TGTGCCATAAACTCCGGGACAGGGTCTGAAGCTTTCTTT.

The chain has TRBV29-1 and TRBJ2-7; possibly TRBD2 for D (6 bases). CDR1 is SQVTM, CDR2 ANQGSEA, per germline. V was pared by 4 bases and J by 1 base, with 14 bases between. The CDR3 is 14 amino acids. CDR3 protein: CSVATTRGSYEQYF. The CDR3 DNA follows: TGCAGCGTTGCCACGACTAGGGGTTCCTACGAGCAGTACTTC.

This clone is labeled medium-sized. The chain has TRBV4-1 and TRBJ1-1; weak D call: TRBD1 (5 bases). Trimming stripped 0 bases from V and 5 bases from J, with 10 bases between. CDR1 and CDR2 from the germline V gene are MGHRA and YSYEKL. The CDR3 consists of 14 residues. For the CDR3, the DNA is TGCGCCAGCAGCCAAGAGGCAGGGAGGACTGAAGCTTTCTTT. Translation: CASSQEAGRTEAFF.

V gene TRBV9 combines with J gene TRBJ2-7, with TRBD1 matching 8 bases. From germline, CDR1 is SGDLS and CDR2 YYNGEE. V gave up 4 bases and J gave up 2 bases; unmatched junction bases: 8. The CDR3 loop spans 15 amino acids. The CDR3 coding sequence is TGTGCCAGCAGCCCTCAGACAGGGGTAACCTACGAGCAGTACTTC. Translation: CASSPQTGVTYEQYF.